This TCR beta chain was sequenced during a study of T cell repertoires in cytomegalovirus infection. Study in general: Recently identified HLA-C-restricted CMV epitopes and well-studied HLA-B-restricted CMV epitopes were used by the study. CMV infection plus the matching HLA type was flagged by public TCR beta signatures. Study-wide points: Public TCR beta family frequency separated CMV-and-HLA carriers, including in an independent cohort. CMV-specific TCR beta clonotypes restricted by HLA-C were the ones dominating the ex vivo response.

The CDR3 contains 14 residues. The V and J ends lost 3 bases and 8 bases, in that order; junction bases with no gene match: 9. Germline V lookup: CDR1 DFQATT, CDR2 SNEGSKA (reference sequence). TCRdb re-derived calls from the reads in MiXCR, one entry per CDR3 protein. Among about half a million distinct CDR3 sequences listed, roughly 34% were seen once. This clonotype was observed a handful of times. The antigen remains unidentified. The specimen comprised cultured PBMCs, sampled from culture after CMV antigen stimulation. The gene calls are TRBV20-1 and TRBJ2-1; 8 nucleotides align to TRBD2. The sequence was collected from a human donor in good health (CMV status not recorded). Some clones in this sample may be carry-over from other donors' samples. Here the CDR3 reads CSASGRASLHEQFF. The CDR3 DNA reads TGCAGTGCTAGCGGGAGGGCCAGTTTACATGAGCAGTTCTTC.